These T cell receptor beta chains were read from a single sample in a study of tumor-infiltrating lymphocytes in primary liver carcinoma. TCRdb itself ran the multiplex PCR reads through MiXCR, one entry per CDR3 protein. The top ten clones hold just over 9.5% of a sample with roughly 100,000 distinct CDR3 sequences, more than 65% of them seen once. The source material was liver tumor tissue from sampling region 5. Receptor source: a woman aged 55-70 years with primary liver carcinoma and hepatitis B virus infection. Both conserved end residues are part of each CDR3. Fields, in order: D gene, clone size, V gene, J gene, CDR3 DNA, CDR3 protein. The D gene is left open where the match is weak. Some rows mark clone size as missing; the rest say once, few, many or name a class of expanded clone.

>TRBD1|-|TRBV7-3|TRBJ2-1
TGTGCCAGCAGCCGACAGGGCCTCGCCAATGAGCAGTTCTTC
CASSRQGLANEQFF
>-|-|TRBV12-3/TRBV12-4|TRBJ2-7
TGTGCCAGCAAATCAGTGGGAGGCTACGAGCAGTACTTC
CASKSVGGYEQYF
>-|many|TRBV10-3|TRBJ2-7
TGTGCCACACGGGAGACACCGCAGCGCTACGAGCAGTACTTC
CATRETPQRYEQYF
>-|-|TRBV29-1|TRBJ1-1
TGCAGCTCCTTGTCCTCTGAAGCTTTCTTT
CSSLSSEAFF
>TRBD1|many|TRBV7-8|TRBJ2-7
TGTGCCAGCAGCCTAAGGGGGCCGAGCTCCTACGAGCAGTACTTC
CASSLRGPSSYEQYF
>-|few|TRBV7-9|TRBJ2-3
TGTGCCAGCAGCTCAACCCGAGGTACAGATACGCAGTATTTT
CASSSTRGTDTQYF
>TRBD2|many|TRBV29-1|TRBJ2-3
TGCAGCGTTGAAGGGGTAACTAGCGGTCGCACAGATACGCAGTATTTT
CSVEGVTSGRTDTQYF
>TRBD2|many|TRBV28|TRBJ2-3
TGTGCCACCCAAGCGGGGAGCGATACGCAGTATTTT
CATQAGSDTQYF
>TRBD2|many|TRBV4-1|TRBJ2-3
TGCGCCAGCAGCCAGCCCCCCTTAGCGTCGGAGCGGGAGACAGATACGCAGTATTTT
CASSQPPLASERETDTQYF
>-|-|TRBV6-6|TRBJ2-3
TGTGCCAGCAGTTACTTGAGGGAGGCCAGCACAGATACACAGTATTTT
CASSYLREASTDTQYF